This passage covers 19 T cell receptor beta chains from one sample sequenced in a study of T-cell reconstitution after alpha-beta-depleted transplantation in children. Construction of the TCRbeta library involved unique molecular identifiers. TCRdb re-called the PCR reads with MiXCR, one entry per CDR3 protein. The sample includes about 980,000 distinct CDR3 sequences, 25% to 35% seen only once; the top ten take approximately 30%. This specimen consisted of PBMCs, mostly from graft donor cells, obtained 360 days after TCRalphabeta/CD19-depleted stem cell transplant. Source of these receptors: a boy under two years old who had a stem cell transplant for SCID, so the T cells may come from the graft donor.

This clonotype was picked up a small number of times. The gene calls are TRBV28 and TRBJ1-1, with 7 bases lining up with TRBD1. The V gene's germline CDR1 is MDHEN and CDR2 SYDVKM. Trimming removed 7 bases from V and 5 bases from J; junction bases left unmatched: 13. CDR3 length: 15 residues. CDR3 in DNA: TGTGCCAGCAATACTCCTCCAGGGGGTGGAACTGAAGCTTTCTTT. Protein sequence: CASNTPPGGGTEAFF. Using reference TRBV28 and TRBJ1-1 for the parts outside the CDR3, the full variable domain is DVKVTQSSRYLVKRTGEKVFLECVQDMDHENMFWYRQDPGLGLRLIYFSYDVKMKEKGDIPEGYSVSREKKERFSLILESASTNQTSMYLCASNTPPGGGTEAFFGQGTRLTVV.

The chain uses TRBV7-6 and TRBJ1-2; no firm D call. Germline CDR1 reads SGHVS; CDR2 reads FNYEAQ. The CDR3 has 15 residues. Trimming took off 5 bases at V and 4 bases at J, with 17 bases between the two ends. The CDR3 DNA sequence: TGTGCCAGCAGCCCCCTCGAACTATTCGGCTATGGCTACACCTTC. Protein: CASSPLELFGYGYTF. Drawing the rest from reference TRBV7-6 and TRBJ1-2, the complete variable domain is GAGVSQSPRYKVTKRGQDVALRCDPISGHVSLYWYRQALGQGPEFLTYFNYEAQQDKSGLPNDRFSAERPEGSISTLTIQRTEQRDSAMYRCASSPLELFGYGYTFGSGTRLTVV.

The chain couples TRBV18 to TRBJ2-5, with D possibly matching TRBD2 (6 bases). Germline values: CDR1 KGHSH, CDR2 LQKENI. This CDR3 contains 14 residues. Between the trimmed V and J ends, which lost 3 bases and 4 bases, there was a span of 12 bases. DNA for the CDR3: TGTGCCAGCTCACCGAGGACTATTGGAGAGACCCAGTACTTC. Amino acids: CASSPRTIGETQYF. Together with reference TRBV18 and TRBJ2-5, the CDR3 gives the full variable domain: NAGVMQNPRHLVRRRGQEARLRCSPMKGHSHVYWYRQLPEEGLKFMVYLQKENIIDESGMPKERFSAEFPKEGPSILRIQQVVRGDSAAYFCASSPRTIGETQYFGPGTRLLVL.

The rearrangement uses TRBV15 and TRBJ2-3; no clear D. V lost 8 bases to trimming and J lost 1 base, with 13 bases between them. Germline assignment: CDR1 LNHNV and CDR2 YYDKDF (reference sequence). This CDR3 is built from 14 residues. The CDR3 DNA reads as TGTGCCACCTCCGAACCGTCTCGCACAGATACGCAGTATTTT. It encodes CATSEPSRTDTQYF.

V usage is TRBV12-3 or TRBV12-4 and J usage is TRBJ1-1; 7 nucleotides align to TRBD1. The CDR3 is 15 residues long. J lost 0 bases, V lost 2 bases, and 3 bases had no gene match. The CDR3 loop is CASSLQGEVNTEAFF. DNA of the CDR3: TGTGCCAGCAGTTTACAGGGGGAGGTGAACACTGAAGCTTTCTTT.

The chain links TRBV12-3 or TRBV12-4 to TRBJ2-7; TRBD1 matches 10 bases. The J segment lost 2 bases and the V segment lost 4 bases, leaving 5 bases of the junction unmatched. This CDR3 region has 15 residues. The CDR3 sequence: CASSSGQGLTYEQYF. CDR3 sequence (DNA): TGTGCCAGCAGTTCGGGACAGGGGTTGACCTACGAGCAGTACTTC.

The rearrangement uses TRBV12-3 or TRBV12-4 and TRBJ2-1; D is unclear. This CDR3 is built from 13 residues. Trimming took 3 bases from V and 6 from J, leaving 9 bases between them. The CDR3 nucleotides are TGTGCCAGCAGTTTCTTGACCAGCAATGAGCAGTTCTTC. Its protein is CASSFLTSNEQFF.

There are a few counts of this clonotype. The chain carries TRBV10-2 and TRBJ2-7; 7 bases match TRBD2. CDR3 length equals 13 residues. The ends lost 11 bases at V and 0 bases at J; junction bases unmatched: 7. CDR1 and CDR2 (germline): WSHSY, SAAADI. As DNA, the CDR3 is TGCGCCTCAAATGGGGACTACTCCTACGAGCAGTACTTC. It translates to CASNGDYSYEQYF.

Many counts were recorded for this clonotype. The V and J genes are TRBV20-1 and TRBJ1-2; TRBD1 matches at 10 bases. With V trimmed by 0 bases and J by 4 bases, 5 bases remained unmatched. Germline CDR1 DFQATT, CDR2 SNEGSKA (reference sequence). The CDR3 sequence is 15 residues long. CDR3 DNA: TGCAGTGCTAGAGAAAGGGACAGGGGCCCCTATGGCTACACCTTC. Translating it yields CSARERDRGPYGYTF.

The chain has TRBV20-1 and TRBJ1-5; no clear D. The CDR3 totals 15 residues. The germline gives CDR1 DFQATT, CDR2 SNEGSKA (reference sequence). Trimming removed 0 bases from V and 9 bases from J, with 18 bases in between. The CDR3 region has the DNA TGCAGTGCTAGAGATCTGGGCCGGTCATCAAGGCCCCAGCATTTT. It specifies CSARDLGRSSRPQHF.

The chain carries TRBV29-1 and TRBJ2-5; D uncertain. The CDR3 runs 12 residues. V lost 5 bases, J lost 3 bases, and 10 bases lay in between. Per germline, CDR1 SQVTM and CDR2 ANQGSEA. CDR3 nucleotides: TGCAGCGTTCAGAAGGTAAAAGAGACCCAGTACTTC. Protein product: CSVQKVKETQYF.

The chain uses TRBV4-2 and TRBJ2-3, with 9 bases that match TRBD2. The ends lost 0 bases at V and 7 bases at J; junction bases unmatched: 8. There are 16 residues in the CDR3. Per germline, CDR1 LGHNA and CDR2 YNFKEQ. The CDR3 is CASSQEYQRGDHTQYF. In DNA, the CDR3 is TGTGCCAGCAGCCAAGAATATCAGCGGGGGGATCATACGCAGTATTTT.

This clonotype has just a few counts. The chain recombines TRBV9 with TRBJ2-2; TRBD2 might be the D (6 bases). The CDR3 length is 13 residues. V lost 5 bases and J 6 bases, leaving 11 bases between the germline ends. In germline, CDR1 is SGDLS, CDR2 YYNGEE. The CDR3 DNA reads TGTGCCAGCAGTGAGAGCGGGTCCGGGGAGCTGTTTTTT. Encoded protein: CASSESGSGELFF.

The rearrangement uses TRBV10-3 and TRBJ2-3; TRBD2 agrees at 11 bases. V lost 4 bases and J lost 6; bases outside the gene matches: 12. The germline V gene has CDR1 ENHRY and CDR2 SYGVKD. This CDR3 region has 17 residues. In DNA form, the CDR3 reads TGTGCCATCAGTGTTCAAGGTCCTAGGACTAGCGGGGATACGCAGTATTTT. Translating it yields CAISVQGPRTSGDTQYF.

The J gene is TRBJ2-7, the V gene TRBV9; the D gene could be TRBD1 or TRBD2 (6 bases each). V dropped 2 bases and J dropped 4 bases, with 13 bases sitting between them. Germline V lookup: CDR1 SGDLS, CDR2 YYNGEE. CDR3 size: 14 residues. CDR3 in DNA: TGTGCCAGCAGCGTGGGGGGCCGGGGATACGAGCAGTACTTC. Amino acid sequence: CASSVGGRGYEQYF.

This sequence joins TRBV12-3 or TRBV12-4 and TRBJ2-5; 8 bases align to TRBD1. J lost 2 bases, V lost 5 bases, and 13 bases had no gene match. This CDR3 region has 17 residues. CDR3 residues: CASSSPGQGFLQETQYF. DNA for the CDR3: TGTGCCAGCAGTAGCCCCGGACAGGGTTTTTTGCAAGAGACCCAGTACTTC.

The chain recombines TRBV12-3 or TRBV12-4 with TRBJ2-1; 9 bases align to TRBD2. The CDR3 is 17 amino acids. The V and J ends lost 1 base and 6 bases, in that order; junction bases with no gene match: 10. The CDR3 protein is CASSLGASGAPGNEQFF. CDR3 coding DNA: TGTGCCAGCAGTTTAGGGGCTAGCGGGGCTCCTGGCAATGAGCAGTTCTTC.

The chain joins TRBV12-3 or TRBV12-4 to TRBJ2-7, with a weak D call TRBD1 (5 bases). This CDR3 is built from 15 residues. The V gene lost 5 bases and the J gene lost 12 bases, with 26 bases spanning the gap. The CDR3 bases are TGTGCCAGCAGTCCCGGCCAGGCTGGCAGGGATGACTTGTACTTC. Translated: CASSPGQAGRDDLYF.

This clonotype came up a few times. This chain links TRBV5-8 with TRBJ2-5, with no clear D. The V end was cut by 1 base, the J end by 12 bases, with 10 bases between. The CDR3 sequence is 11 residues long. Germline lookup yields CDR1 SGHTS and CDR2 YDEGEE. The CDR3 here is CASSLITDKYF. The CDR3 coding sequence is TGTGCCAGCAGCTTGATAACAGACAAGTACTTC.